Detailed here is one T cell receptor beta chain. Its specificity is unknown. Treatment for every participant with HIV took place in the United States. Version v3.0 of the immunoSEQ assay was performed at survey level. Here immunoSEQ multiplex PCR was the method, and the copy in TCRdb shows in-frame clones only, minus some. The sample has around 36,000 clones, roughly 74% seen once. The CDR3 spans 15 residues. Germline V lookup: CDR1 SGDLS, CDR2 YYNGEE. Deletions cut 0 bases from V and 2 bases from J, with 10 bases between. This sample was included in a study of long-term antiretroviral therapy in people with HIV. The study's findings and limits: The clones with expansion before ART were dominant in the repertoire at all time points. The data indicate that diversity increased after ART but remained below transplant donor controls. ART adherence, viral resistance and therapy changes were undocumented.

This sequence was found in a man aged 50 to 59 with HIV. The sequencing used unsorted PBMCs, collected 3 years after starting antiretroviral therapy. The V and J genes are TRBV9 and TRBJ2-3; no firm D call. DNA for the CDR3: TGTGCCAGCAGCGTAGGAAGTAGGGTCACAGATACGCAGTATTTT. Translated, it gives CASSVGSRVTDTQYF.